The T cell receptor (beta chain) under discussion was sequenced for a study of OX40 agonist ivuxolimab in advanced cancers. About this clone: Its specificity is unknown.

The study, taken as a whole, reports: Within 6 weeks, CD4+ and CD8+ blood T cells expanded clonally at 0.1 to 3.0 mg/kg.

CDR3 size: 12 residues. Sequenced by immunoSEQ multiplex PCR; TCRdb stores in-frame clones only, minus some. Here the sample spans around 26,000 clones, approximately 75% being singletons. This sequence originates from an adult with an advanced solid tumor such as melanoma, head and neck, liver or kidney cancer. Sequences were derived from CD4+ or CD8+ T cells sorted from blood, sampled in a trial of the OX40 agonist ivuxolimab. The J gene is TRBJ1-1, the V gene TRBV21-1. TRBV21-1 is marked as a pseudogene. The CDR3 spells CASSKDRTEAFF. The CDR3, as DNA: TGTGCCAGCAGCAAGGACCGGACTGAAGCTTTCTTT.